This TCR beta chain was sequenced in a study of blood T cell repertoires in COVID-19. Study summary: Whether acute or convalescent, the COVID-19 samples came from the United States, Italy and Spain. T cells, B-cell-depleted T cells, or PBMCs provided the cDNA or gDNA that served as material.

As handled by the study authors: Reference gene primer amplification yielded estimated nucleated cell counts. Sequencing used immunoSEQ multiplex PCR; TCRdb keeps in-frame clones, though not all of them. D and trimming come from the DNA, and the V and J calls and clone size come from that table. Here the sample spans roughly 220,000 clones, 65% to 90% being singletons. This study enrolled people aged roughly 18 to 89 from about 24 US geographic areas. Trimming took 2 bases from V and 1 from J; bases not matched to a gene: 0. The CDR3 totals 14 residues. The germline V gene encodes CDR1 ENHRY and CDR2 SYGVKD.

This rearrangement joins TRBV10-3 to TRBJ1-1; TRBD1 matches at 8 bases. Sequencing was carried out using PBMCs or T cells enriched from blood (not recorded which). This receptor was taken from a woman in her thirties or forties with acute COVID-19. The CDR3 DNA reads TGTGCCATCAGTGAGACAGGGGGGAACACTGAAGCTTTCTTT. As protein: CAISETGGNTEAFF.